This note documents a single T cell receptor (beta chain) sequence. The entry originates in a study of PD-L1 blockade in urothelial cancer. As for the study in general: Blood analysis occurred 3 weeks (second dose) and 6 weeks after treatment start.

The time point: peripheral blood 6 weeks after treatment start. The table came from immunoSEQ multiplex PCR; TCRdb's copy has only in-frame clones and leaves some out. Of about 76,000 clones in the sample, 85% to 95% were seen once. This clonotype was obtained from a woman at least 80 years old with urothelial cancer. The sequenced sample was PBMCs, obtained around atezolizumab (anti-PD-L1) treatment.

Here the CDR3 DNA reads TGTGCCAGCAGCTTCGCACCCCCTAATGACTACACCTTC. Residues: CASSFAPPNDYTF. The chain employs TRBV7-9 and TRBJ1-2; unclear D gene. The CDR3 contains 13 residues. With 3 bases removed from V and 10 bases from J, the gap between germline ends came to 15 bases. Germline V gene data show CDR1 as SEHNR and CDR2 as FQNEAQ (reference sequence).